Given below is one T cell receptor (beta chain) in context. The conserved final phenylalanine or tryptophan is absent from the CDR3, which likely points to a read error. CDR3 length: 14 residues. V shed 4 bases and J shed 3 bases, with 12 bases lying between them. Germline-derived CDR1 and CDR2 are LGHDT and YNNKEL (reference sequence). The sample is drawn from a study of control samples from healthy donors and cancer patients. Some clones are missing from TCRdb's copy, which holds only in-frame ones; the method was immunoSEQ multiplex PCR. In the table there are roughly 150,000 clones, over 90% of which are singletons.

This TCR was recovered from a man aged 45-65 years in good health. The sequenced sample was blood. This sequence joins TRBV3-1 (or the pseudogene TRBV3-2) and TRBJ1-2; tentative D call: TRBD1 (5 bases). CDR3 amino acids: CASSRQGVDYGYTL. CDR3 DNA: TGTGCCAGCAGCCGGCAAGGGGTCGACTATGGCTACACCCTC.